This passage covers 5 T cell receptor beta chains from one sample sequenced in a study of identical twins. MiXCR was run by TCRdb on the 5' RACE reads, yielding one entry per CDR3 protein. This sample yields 150,000 or so distinct CDR3 sequences, of which 3.5% are seen a single time; 8% to 8.5% belongs to the top ten. What was sequenced was memory T cells sorted from blood. The receptors originated from a man between 18 and 35 years old in good health.

This clonotype was counted many times. The chain employs TRBV5-1 and TRBJ2-5; 11 bases match TRBD1. The CDR3 loop spans 18 amino acids. Germline values: CDR1 SGHRS, CDR2 YFSETQ. V shed 5 bases and J 0 bases; nucleotides not matched to a gene: 12. The CDR3, as DNA: TGCGCCAGCAGTCGCGGACAGGGGGCGCGGGGTGACCAAGAGACCCAGTACTTC. As protein: CASSRGQGARGDQETQYF.

Ten or more counts support this clonotype. The V and J genes are TRBV2 and TRBJ2-3; possibly TRBD1 for D (6 bases). From germline, CDR1 is SNHLY and CDR2 FYNNEI. The germline V and J ends were trimmed by 4 bases and 6 bases, with 17 bases remaining between them. The CDR3 loop spans 15 amino acids. This CDR3 reads CASSGLVDSQDTQYF. CDR3 nucleotide sequence: TGTGCCAGCAGTGGGTTGGTGGACAGTCAGGATACGCAGTATTTT. The full variable domain, completed using reference TRBV2 and TRBJ2-3, is EPEVTQTPSHQVTQMGQEVILRCVPISNHLYFYWYRQILGQKVEFLVSFYNNEISEKSEIFDDQFSVERPDGSNFTLKIRSTKLEDSAMYFCASSGLVDSQDTQYFGPGTRLTVL.

The rearrangement links TRBV16 to TRBJ2-5; the D is unclear. Trimming stripped 4 bases from V and 4 bases from J, with 16 bases between. The length of the CDR3 is 15 residues. CDR1 and CDR2 from the germline V gene are KGHSY and FQNENV. CDR3 in amino acids: CASSPNTHGPETQYF. The CDR3 region has the DNA TGTGCCAGCAGCCCTAACACCCACGGCCCAGAGACCCAGTACTTC. Drawing the rest from reference TRBV16 and TRBJ2-5, the complete variable domain is GEEVAQTPKHLVRGEGQKAKLYCAPIKGHSYVFWYQQVLKNEFKFLISFQNENVFDETGMPKERFSAKCLPNSPCSLEIQATKLEDSAVYFCASSPNTHGPETQYFGPGTRLLVL.

This clonotype was picked up many times. V usage is TRBV10-3 and J usage is TRBJ2-3, with D possibly TRBD1 on 5 matching bases. Germline V CDR1 and CDR2: ENHRY, SYGVKD. CDR3 length equals 13 residues. Trimming stripped 3 bases from V and 8 bases from J, with 12 bases between. The CDR3 here is CAISELGPGTQYF. CDR3 nucleotides: TGTGCCATCAGTGAATTGGGGCCAGGTACGCAGTATTTT.

This clonotype was detected ten times or more. The chain carries TRBV29-1 and TRBJ1-5, with D unclear. Looked up from germline, CDR1 is SQVTM and CDR2 is ANQGSEA. This CDR3 region has 13 residues. Deletions cut 5 bases from V and 2 bases from J, with 10 bases between. The CDR3, as DNA: TGCAGCGTTTCGGTAGAGGGCAATCAGCCCCAGCATTTT. As protein: CSVSVEGNQPQHF.